What follows is one T cell receptor (beta chain) and its context. No antigen is known for it. The data derive from a study of early T cells in non-severe SARS-CoV-2 infection. TCRdb redid the calling of the 5' RACE reads with MiXCR, one entry per CDR3 protein. Among approximately 65,000 distinct CDR3 sequences listed, 9.5% to 15% were seen once. Overall study findings and caveats: Anti-spike CD8 responses were favored by VDJdb matching, which missed private and CD4 specificities.

The receptor comes from an adult who was a healthcare worker with PCR-confirmed SARS-CoV-2 infection or an uninfected control (not recorded which). The sequenced sample consisted of whole blood.

The CDR3 nucleotides read TGCGCCAGCAGCTTGGTTCCTAGCGGGGGGACCTACAATGAGCAGTTCTTC. It translates to CASSLVPSGGTYNEQFF. The chain uses TRBV5-1 and TRBJ2-1; TRBD2 matches at 11 bases. The length of the CDR3 is 17 residues. Germline loops: CDR1 SGHRS, CDR2 YFSETQ. The V segment lost 0 bases and the J segment 2 bases; nucleotides outside the gene matches: 4.